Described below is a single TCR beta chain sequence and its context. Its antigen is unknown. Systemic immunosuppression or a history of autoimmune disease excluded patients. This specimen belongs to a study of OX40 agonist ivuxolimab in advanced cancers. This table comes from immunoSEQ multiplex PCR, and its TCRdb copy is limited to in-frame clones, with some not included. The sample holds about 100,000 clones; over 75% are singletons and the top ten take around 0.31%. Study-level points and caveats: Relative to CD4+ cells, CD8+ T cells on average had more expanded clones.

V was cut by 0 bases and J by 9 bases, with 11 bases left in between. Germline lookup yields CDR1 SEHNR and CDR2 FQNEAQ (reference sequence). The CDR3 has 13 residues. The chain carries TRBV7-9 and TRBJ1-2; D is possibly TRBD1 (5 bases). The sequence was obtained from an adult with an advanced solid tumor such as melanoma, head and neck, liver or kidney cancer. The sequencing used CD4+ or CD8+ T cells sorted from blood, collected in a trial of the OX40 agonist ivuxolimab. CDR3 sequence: CASSLAESGRYTF. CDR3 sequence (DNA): TGTGCCAGCAGCTTAGCGGAGTCAGGGCGCTACACCTTC.